This T cell receptor (beta chain) was captured in a study of response to subunit inactivated influenza vaccine. Study-level points and caveats: The authors suggested that every seasonal influenza vaccination recruits few new T cells.

TCRdb re-called the RT-PCR reads through MiXCR, storing one row per CDR3 protein. The sample contains 500,000 or so distinct CDR3 sequences, over 9.5% of which appear only once. Trimming cost V 6 bases and J 1 base, with 12 bases left between them. Germline lookup yields CDR1 SGHDT and CDR2 YYEEEE. The CDR3 extends over 14 amino acids. Regarding this clonotype: Its antigen is undetermined.

The chain links TRBV5-6 to TRBJ2-3, with D perhaps assigned TRBD1 or TRBD2 (5 bases each). The input for sequencing was PBMCs from blood, taken about 40 days after vaccination. The sequence derives from a man aged 50-60 years who received an inactivated influenza vaccine. DNA of the CDR3: TGTGCCAGCACCCTGGGGGTCCGCACAGATACGCAGTATTTT. Amino acid sequence: CASTLGVRTDTQYF.